This entry lists 9 T cell receptor beta chains sequenced from one sample in a study of shared clonotypes between healthy human individuals. Naive-designated CD8 cells lacked CD45RO, were positively enriched for CCR7, and omitted terminally differentiated effector memory CD45RA+ cells. The table came from immunoSEQ multiplex PCR; TCRdb's copy has only in-frame clones and leaves some out. The sample shows nearly 2 million clones, about 95% of them seen only once. The sequencing sample was made of naive CD8+ T cells sorted from blood. All receptors derive from a man younger than 30 in good health.

A remark on this clone: This same CDR3 is encoded by further DNA sequences in the sample. This chain uses TRBV27 with TRBJ2-7, with D possibly TRBD1 on 6 matching bases. The germline CDR1 and CDR2 sequences are MNHEY and SMNVEV (reference sequence). V was shortened by 6 bases and J by 2 bases, with 11 bases between the two germline ends. This CDR3 has 13 amino acids. CDR3 residues: CASSETGTYEQYF. As DNA, the CDR3 is TGTGCCAGCAGCGAGACAGGCACCTACGAGCAGTACTTC.

This chain connects TRBV28 to TRBJ1-2, with 7 bases aligning to TRBD1. The V segment lost 10 bases and the J segment 5 bases; nucleotides outside the gene matches: 7. The CDR3 sequence is 12 residues long. Germline V CDR1 and CDR2: MDHEN, SYDVKM. The CDR3 DNA is TGTGCCACCCTCCAGGGGGATTATGGCTACACCTTC. Protein product: CATLQGDYGYTF.

The CDR3 loop reads CASSRSTLYEQYF. For the CDR3, the DNA is TGTGCCAGCAGCCGGTCGACACTTTACGAGCAGTACTTC. The chain couples TRBV14 to TRBJ2-7; D is undetermined. Germline CDR1 and CDR2: SGHDN and FVKESK. Trimming took off 4 bases at V and 4 bases at J, with 11 bases between the two ends. This CDR3 comprises 13 residues.

V usage is TRBV5-1 and J usage is TRBJ2-7; 10 bases fit TRBD1. This CDR3 spans 15 amino acids. CDR1 and CDR2 (germline): SGHRS, YFSETQ. V lost 5 bases to trimming and J lost 2 bases; unmatched junction nucleotides: 7. The CDR3 coding sequence is TGCGCCAGCAGTCCCCGCGGACAGGGGGCCTACGAGCAGTACTTC. Translating it yields CASSPRGQGAYEQYF.

This clone is a singleton in its sample. The chain links TRBV21-1 to TRBJ2-2. TRBV21-1 represents a pseudogene. The CDR3 has 15 residues. Here the CDR3 reads CASSNSYTNTGELFF. As DNA, the CDR3 is TGTGCCAGCAGCAATTCCTACACGAACACCGGGGAGCTGTTTTTT.

The V call is TRBV27, the J call TRBJ1-1, with D perhaps matching TRBD1 (6 bases). Germline V lookup: CDR1 MNHEY, CDR2 SMNVEV (reference sequence). There are 16 residues in the CDR3. V was clipped by 3 bases and J by 3 bases, with 17 bases between them. The CDR3 loop is CASSFGGAGKYTEAFF. The CDR3 DNA is TGTGCCAGCAGTTTCGGGGGGGCCGGGAAGTACACTGAAGCTTTCTTT.

As regards this clone: This sample includes further DNA sequences coding for the same CDR3. The genes are TRBV7-9 and TRBJ2-7, with D uncertain. CDR1 SEHNR and CDR2 FQNEAQ come from the germline V gene (reference sequence). V was clipped by 5 bases and J by 2 bases, with 4 bases between them. This CDR3 spans 11 amino acids. CDR3 sequence (DNA): TGTGCCAGCAGCAGAACCTACGAGCAGTACTTC. This gives the protein CASSRTYEQYF.

V and J are TRBV5-4 and TRBJ2-1; 11 positions agree with TRBD1. The CDR3 contains 15 residues. The V segment lost 3 bases and the J segment 3 bases; nucleotides outside the gene matches: 2. Germline V gene lookup returns CDR1 SGHNT and CDR2 YYREEE (reference sequence). As DNA, the CDR3 is TGTGCCAGCAGCTCGGGACAGGGGGACTACAATGAGCAGTTCTTC. It encodes CASSSGQGDYNEQFF. The variable domain in full, completed from reference TRBV5-4 and TRBJ2-1, reads ETGVTQSPTHLIKTRGQQVTLRCSSQSGHNTVSWYQQALGQGPQFIFQYYREEENGRGNFPPRFSGLQFPNYSSELNVNALELDDSALYLCASSSGQGDYNEQFFGPGTRLTVL.

This clone is a singleton in its sample. The chain couples TRBV6-1 to TRBJ1-2; D remains ambiguous. Germline lookup yields CDR1 MNHNS and CDR2 SASEGT. The length of the CDR3 is 14 residues. The V gene lost 9 bases and the J gene lost 6 bases, with 20 bases spanning the gap. CDR3 in DNA: TGTGCCAGTATGGGTTGGATACAAAAGGATGGCTACACCTTC. It encodes CASMGWIQKDGYTF.